Many counts were recorded for the clone carrying this T cell receptor beta chain. Its antigen is currently unknown. The data originate from a study of CD8 T cells in ankylosing spondylitis. Study-wide points: Previously reported in reactive arthritis synovial fluid and blood were some of the motif variants. Ankylosing spondylitis blood seemed to carry a telltale TCR beta motif made of eight highly homologous variants. Reportedly, disease-linked clones are significantly enriched in ankylosing spondylitis patients' matched synovial fluid. Clones linked with disease were CD8+ and fairly uncommon in the peripheral blood.

Germline lookup yields CDR1 SNHLY and CDR2 FYNNEI. This CDR3 has 15 amino acids. Trimming shortened V by 1 base and J by 4 bases, and 13 bases separated the two germline ends. A single record per CDR3 protein comes from TCRdb applying MiXCR to the 5' RACE reads. The sample yields approximately 240,000 distinct CDR3 sequences, over 9.5% seen once. The sequence was obtained from a male donor with ankylosing spondylitis or in good health (not recorded which). The gene calls are TRBV2 and TRBJ1-2; D remains ambiguous. Sequencing was carried out using blood, either unsorted or a sorted T cell fraction (not recorded which). The CDR3 region has the DNA TGTGCCAGCAGTGAAGACAGACCATCGATCTATGGCTACACCTTC. Amino acids: CASSEDRPSIYGYTF.